This entry lists 9 T cell receptor beta chains sequenced from one sample in a study of Graves' ophthalmopathy and Graves' hyperthyroidism. For repertoire sequencing, the TCR beta CDR3 regions were amplified from RNA transcripts. HTBI primers served in a first-round RT-PCR, which a second-round multiplex PCR followed. TCRdb independently ran MiXCR on the multiplex PCR reads; one entry per CDR3 protein. The table includes 45,000 to 60,000 distinct CDR3 sequences, approximately 45% detected once. The material sequenced was peripheral blood. The source of these receptors is an adult woman with Graves' ophthalmopathy.

Worth noting for this clonotype: A much larger clone lies one base from this, so it may be a read error. The chain has TRBV27 and TRBJ1-1, with D uncertain. The CDR3 is 12 amino acids. From germline, CDR1 is MNHEY and CDR2 SMNVEV (reference sequence). CDR3 coding DNA: TGTGCCAGCAGGGGCCGCAACACTGAAACTTTCTTT. Translating it yields CASRGRNTETFF.

V is TRBV15 and J is TRBJ2-1, with TRBD2 matching over 11 bases. This CDR3 contains 16 residues. V gave up 2 bases and J gave up 9 bases; unmatched junction bases: 9. Germline values: CDR1 LNHNV, CDR2 YYDKDF (reference sequence). For the CDR3, the DNA is TGTGCCACCAGCAGACCTATCGGACTAGCGGGCCTTGAGCAGTTCTTC. Its protein product is CATSRPIGLAGLEQFF. The full variable domain, its missing parts supplied by reference TRBV15 and TRBJ2-1, is DAMVIQNPRYQVTQFGKPVTLSCSQTLNHNVMYWYQQKSSQAPKLLFHYYDKDFNNEADTPDNFQSRRPNTSFCFLDIRSPGLGDTAMYLCATSRPIGLAGLEQFFGPGTRLTVL.

This clonotype was seen repeatedly, ten times or more. Being one base from a much bigger clone, this may be a read error. This sequence joins TRBV2 and TRBJ1-2, with 11 positions matching TRBD1. There are 17 residues in the CDR3. Losses at the gene ends were 7 bases for V and 4 bases for J; bases not matched to a gene: 14. Germline CDR1 and CDR2: SNHLY and FYNNEI. The CDR3 protein is CASNSRGGTGGFYGYTF. In DNA form, the CDR3 reads TGTGCCAGCAACTCCCGAGGCGGGACAGGGGGATTCTATGGCTACACCTTC.

Comments on this clonotype: A much bigger clone sits one base away, suggesting this may be a read error. The conserved closing phenylalanine or tryptophan is absent in this CDR3, likely reflecting a read error. The CDR3, as DNA: TGTGCCAGCTATGCTGTTCGGCGGGGGGGCGAGCAGTACTGC. Translation gives CASYAVRRGGEQYC. V gene TRBV27 combines with J gene TRBJ2-7, with TRBD2 matching 9 bases. The germline V gene has CDR1 MNHEY and CDR2 SMNVEV (reference sequence). V was pared by 8 bases and J by 6 bases, with 11 bases of the junction left unmatched. The CDR3 spans 14 residues.

Ten or more counts support this clonotype. The chain is built from TRBV5-5 and TRBJ2-7, with D unresolved. The germline gives CDR1 SGHKS, CDR2 YYEKEE (reference sequence). There are 14 residues in the CDR3. V was clipped by 6 bases and J by 0 bases, with 13 bases between them. The CDR3 spells CASKSLQRSYEQYF. The CDR3 coding sequence is TGTGCCAGCAAGAGTTTACAGCGCTCCTACGAGCAGTACTTC.

Details on this clonotype: Germline is not matched at one junction end, which may reflect a read error. This rearrangement joins TRBV5-1 to TRBJ1-2, with D perhaps TRBD1 (5 bases). Looked up from germline, CDR1 is SGHRS and CDR2 is YFSETQ. The CDR3 has 15 residues. The CDR3 sequence is CAISFGSGTGYDYTF. The CDR3 DNA sequence: TGTGCCATCAGCTTCGGGTCAGGGACGGGCTATGACTACACCTTC.

This clonotype was seen at least ten times. The rearrangement joins TRBV4-3 to TRBJ2-7; D unresolved. Trimming took 1 base from V and 0 from J, leaving 10 bases between them. The CDR3 totals 15 residues. CDR1 is LGHNA, CDR2 YSLEER, per germline. The CDR3 loop reads CASSQAGGSSYEQYF. In DNA, the CDR3 is TGCGCCAGCAGCCAAGCCGGCGGCAGCTCCTACGAGCAGTACTTC.

This clonotype was detected ten times or more. CDR3 nucleotides: TGTGCCAGCAGCCCAAGACAGGGCCTTATGAATGAGCAGTTCTTC. As protein: CASSPRQGLMNEQFF. The gene calls are TRBV7-3 and TRBJ2-1; 7 nucleotides agree with TRBD1. Per the germline V gene, CDR1 is SGHTA and CDR2 is FQGTGA. V lost 5 bases, J lost 7 bases, and 11 bases stayed unmatched. The CDR3 length is 15 residues.

For this clonotype: Germline is not matched at one junction end, which may reflect a read error. In nucleotides, the CDR3 is TGTGCCAGCAGCCCCCTAGCGAAAACCGGGGAGCTGTTTTTT. Protein: CASSPLAKTGELFF. The J gene is TRBJ2-2, the V gene TRBV25-1; D might be TRBD2 (6 bases). CDR1 MGHDK and CDR2 SYGVNS come from the germline V gene. The CDR3 is 14 amino acids.